The rows below give T cell receptor beta chains drawn from one sample of a study of response to subunit inactivated influenza vaccine. MiXCR was run by TCRdb on the RT-PCR reads, yielding one entry per CDR3 protein. The sample lists fewer than 700,000 distinct CDR3 sequences, 13% seen once, with approximately 14% in the top ten. The sequencing used PBMCs from blood, collected roughly 48 days after vaccination. The receptors shown here come from a man between 50 and 59 years old who received an inactivated influenza vaccine. Each CDR3 is given with its conserved first and last residue. D genes are given only for firm matches. Rows may omit the clone size; those that give it use once, few, many or a size class.

clone size: NA
V gene: TRBV10-3
J gene: TRBJ2-7
D gene: TRBD1
CDR3 DNA: TGTGCCATCAGCCAATTCCCGGGACAGGGGGCGGGCGAGCAGTACTTC
CDR3 protein: CAISQFPGQGAGEQYF

clone size: NA
V gene: TRBV6-5
J gene: TRBJ1-5
D gene: NA
CDR3 DNA: TGTGCCAGCAGTTCCGCCGGGGGGCCTGGCAATCAGCCCCAGCATTTT
CDR3 protein: CASSSAGGPGNQPQHF

clone size: NA
V gene: TRBV27
J gene: TRBJ2-4
D gene: TRBD1
CDR3 DNA: TGTGCCAACCCGACAGGGAAGAGGGCCAAAAACATTCAGTACTTC
CDR3 protein: CANPTGKRAKNIQYF

clone size: NA
V gene: TRBV20-1
J gene: TRBJ1-5
D gene: NA
CDR3 DNA: TGCAGTGCGCTACAGGGTGCCAGCAATCAGCCCCAGCATTTT
CDR3 protein: CSALQGASNQPQHF

clone size: NA
V gene: TRBV20-1
J gene: TRBJ1-3
D gene: TRBD1
CDR3 DNA: TGCAGTGCTAGAGATTCGATCAGGGGGCCAGGAAACACCATATATTTT
CDR3 protein: CSARDSIRGPGNTIYF

clone size: NA
V gene: TRBV4-3
J gene: TRBJ2-7
D gene: NA
CDR3 DNA: TGCGCCAGCAGCCAAGATAGAACTACTGAGCAGTACTTC
CDR3 protein: CASSQDRTTEQYF

clone size: NA
V gene: TRBV20-1
J gene: TRBJ2-7
D gene: NA
CDR3 DNA: TGCAGTGCTCCCGGGAGTAATCCCTACGAGCAGTACTTC
CDR3 protein: CSAPGSNPYEQYF

clone size: NA
V gene: TRBV18
J gene: TRBJ1-2
D gene: TRBD1
CDR3 DNA: TGTGCCAGCTCACCACCGTTACAGGGGGCAAGAGGCTACACCTTC
CDR3 protein: CASSPPLQGARGYTF

clone size: few
V gene: TRBV2
J gene: TRBJ2-7
D gene: TRBD2
CDR3 DNA: TGTGCCAGCAGGAGGCTAGCGGGAGGAACCTACGAGCAGTACTTC
CDR3 protein: CASRRLAGGTYEQYF

clone size: few
V gene: TRBV12-3/TRBV12-4
J gene: TRBJ1-1
D gene: NA
CDR3 DNA: TGTGCCAGCAGTCGGGGGCTCGAAGCTTTCTTT
CDR3 protein: CASSRGLEAFF

clone size: NA
V gene: TRBV4-3
J gene: TRBJ2-3
D gene: NA
CDR3 DNA: TGCGCCAGCAGCCAAGAAACTGGAGGGGCAGATACGCAGTATTTT
CDR3 protein: CASSQETGGADTQYF